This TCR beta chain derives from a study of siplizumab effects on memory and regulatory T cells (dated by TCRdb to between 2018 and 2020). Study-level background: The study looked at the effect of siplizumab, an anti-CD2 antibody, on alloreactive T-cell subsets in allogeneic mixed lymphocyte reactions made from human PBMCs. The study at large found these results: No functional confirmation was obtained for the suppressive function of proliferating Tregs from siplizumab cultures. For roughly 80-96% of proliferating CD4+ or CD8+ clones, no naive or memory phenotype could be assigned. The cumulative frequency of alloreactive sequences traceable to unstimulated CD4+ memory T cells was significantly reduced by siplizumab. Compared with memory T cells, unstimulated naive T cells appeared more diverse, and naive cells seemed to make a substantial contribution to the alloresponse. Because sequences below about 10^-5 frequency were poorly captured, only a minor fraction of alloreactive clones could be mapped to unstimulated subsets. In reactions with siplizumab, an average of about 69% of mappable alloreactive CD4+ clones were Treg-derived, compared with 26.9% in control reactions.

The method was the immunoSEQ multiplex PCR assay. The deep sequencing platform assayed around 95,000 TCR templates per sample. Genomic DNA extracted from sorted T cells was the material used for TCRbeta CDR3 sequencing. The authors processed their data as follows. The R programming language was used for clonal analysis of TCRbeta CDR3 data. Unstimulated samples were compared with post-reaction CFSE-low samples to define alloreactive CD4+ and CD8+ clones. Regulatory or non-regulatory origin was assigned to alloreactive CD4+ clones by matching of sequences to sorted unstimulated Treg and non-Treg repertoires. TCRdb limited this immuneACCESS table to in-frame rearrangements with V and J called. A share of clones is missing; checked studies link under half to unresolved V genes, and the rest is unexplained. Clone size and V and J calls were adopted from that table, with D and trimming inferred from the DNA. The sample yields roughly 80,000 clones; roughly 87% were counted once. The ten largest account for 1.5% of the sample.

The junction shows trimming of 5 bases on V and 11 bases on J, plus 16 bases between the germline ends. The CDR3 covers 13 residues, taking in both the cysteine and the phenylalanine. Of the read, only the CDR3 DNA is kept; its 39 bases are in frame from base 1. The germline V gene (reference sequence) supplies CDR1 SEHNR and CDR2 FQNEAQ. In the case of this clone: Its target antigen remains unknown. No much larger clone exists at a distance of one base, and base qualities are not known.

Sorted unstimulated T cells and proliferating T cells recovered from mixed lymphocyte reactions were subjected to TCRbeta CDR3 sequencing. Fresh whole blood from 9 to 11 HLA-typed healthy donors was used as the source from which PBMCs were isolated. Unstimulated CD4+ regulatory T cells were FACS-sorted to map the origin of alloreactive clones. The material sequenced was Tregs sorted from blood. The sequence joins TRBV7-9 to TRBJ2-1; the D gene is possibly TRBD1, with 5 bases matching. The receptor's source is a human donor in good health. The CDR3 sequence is CASSPETGFKQFF. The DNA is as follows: TGTGCCAGCAGCCCCGAAACAGGATTCAAGCAGTTCTTC.